This T cell receptor beta chain came from a study of cytomegalovirus exposure and HLA in healthy donors. The PCR had 60 Vbeta and 13 Jbeta primers. This table comes from immunoSEQ multiplex PCR, and its TCRdb copy is limited to in-frame clones, with some not included. Its table lists roughly 190,000 clones. At the time of sampling, donors were nominally healthy, though unrecorded immune exposures were likely. The length of the CDR3 is 18 residues. The V and J ends lost 0 bases and 0 bases, in that order; junction bases with no gene match: 7. Per germline, CDR1 SGDLS and CDR2 YYNGEE. General study findings and limits: A later analysis found most CMV-associated TCR beta chains apparently HLA-restricted.

On this clone itself: What it recognizes is unknown.

The V call is TRBV9, the J call TRBJ2-5, with TRBD1 matching over 11 bases. The sample comprised PBMCs. This TCR came from a man younger than 40 in good health and CMV-seronegative. The CDR3 loop is CASSVATGQGGDQETQYF. CDR3 coding DNA: TGTGCCAGCAGCGTAGCTACGGGACAGGGGGGGGACCAAGAGACCCAGTACTTC.